This TCR beta chain was observed in a study of human T cells and chemical hapten exposure. Study background: Investigators sensitized approximately 2 cm by approximately 2 cm of upper inner arm skin with 2% DPC. Study-wide results and limits: Controls formed significantly fewer large CDR3 similarity clusters than expanded TCRs did.

The CDR3 contains 11 residues. Trimming shortened V by 6 bases and J by 7 bases, and 7 bases separated the two germline ends. Time point described: patch test 2, 6 weeks after DPC sensitization. As to treatment: therapeutic diphenylcyclopropenone sensitization with weekly scalp DPC. Notes on this clonotype: The antigen remains unidentified.

Authors' methods: TCR counts had a median of about 92,000 per sample and spanned about 23,224 to 750,000. MiXCR, applied by TCRdb to the RACE reads, yields one record per CDR3 protein. These V and J calls originate from TCRdb's pipeline instead of the authors' own analysis. This sample yields tens of thousands of distinct CDR3 sequences, of which 6.6% are seen a single time; around 1.3% belongs to the top ten. This TCR derives from a young woman with alopecia areata. Some clones in this sample may be carry-over from other donors' samples. The rearrangement uses TRBV12-3 or TRBV12-4 and TRBJ1-3; D uncertain. The sample consisted of whole blood, taken in connection with sensitization to the hapten diphenylcyclopropenone (DPC). CDR3: CASRKLNTIYF. The DNA for the CDR3 is TGTGCCAGCAGAAAACTTAACACCATATATTTT.